Shown below are 32 T cell receptor beta chains from a single sample sequenced in a study of blood T cell repertoires in COVID-19. Profiled with immunoSEQ multiplex PCR; TCRdb holds only in-frame clones, not every one. Seen here are about 480,000 clones, about 85% observed once, and the top ten hold 1.5% to 2%. Source material: PBMCs or T cells enriched from blood (not recorded which). The receptor source for this set is a young woman with acute COVID-19.

The rearrangement joins TRBV4-3 to TRBJ2-1; possibly TRBD2 for D (6 bases). In germline, CDR1 is LGHNA, CDR2 YSLEER. V was pared by 5 bases and J by 5 bases, with 13 bases between. The CDR3 length is 14 residues. The CDR3 here is CASSFTGLNNEQFF. In DNA, the CDR3 is TGCGCCAGCAGCTTTACTGGACTAAACAATGAGCAGTTCTTC.

This chain joins TRBV21-1 and TRBJ1-5; the table's D gene call, TRBD1, was not cross checked with the DNA. TRBV21-1 corresponds to a pseudogene. The CDR3 runs 17 residues. The CDR3 nucleotides are TGTGCCAGCACCGGGGACAGCCTACGAAATAGCAATCAGCCCCAGCATTTT. As protein: CASTGDSLRNSNQPQHF.

The V gene is TRBV21-1, the J gene TRBJ2-7; the tabulated D call, TRBD2, remains unverified against the DNA. TRBV21-1 is a documented pseudogene. There are 17 residues in the CDR3. DNA of the CDR3: TGTGCCAGCAGCAAAGCCCGGACTAGCGGGAGGCGCTACGAGCAGTACTTC. Translated: CASSKARTSGRRYEQYF.

The chain links TRBV4-1 to TRBJ2-3; TRBD2 matches at 14 bases. J lost 1 base, V lost 1 base, and 4 bases had no gene match. Germline V CDR1 and CDR2: MGHRA, YSYEKL. The CDR3 covers 18 residues. The CDR3 region has the DNA TGCGCCAGCAGCCAAGGACTAGCGGGGGGGCTTGGCACAGATACGCAGTATTTT. The encoded protein is CASSQGLAGGLGTDTQYF.

The chain's CDR3 is CASSTGPRDTEAFF. CDR3 DNA: TGTGCCAGCAGCACTGGACCGAGGGACACTGAAGCTTTCTTT. The chain couples TRBV9 to TRBJ1-1; D is undetermined. The CDR3 totals 14 residues. Trimming shortened V by 4 bases and J by 3 bases, and 13 bases separated the two germline ends. Per germline, CDR1 SGDLS and CDR2 YYNGEE. Full variable domain (rest looked up from reference TRBV9 and TRBJ1-1): DSGVTQTPKHLITATGQRVTLRCSPRSGDLSVYWYQQSLDQGLQFLIQYYNGEERAKGNILERFSAQQFPDLHSELNLSSLELGDSALYFCASSTGPRDTEAFFGQGTRLTVV.

This clone was detected only once. CDR3 coding DNA: TGTGCCAGCAGCTTAGCCGGACTAGACCTCTCCAATGAGCAGTTCTTC. Protein product: CASSLAGLDLSNEQFF. The rearrangement joins TRBV11-3 to TRBJ2-1; 7 nucleotides match TRBD2. The V gene's germline CDR1 is SGHNT and CDR2 YENEEA. CDR3 length: 16 residues. The trim removed 1 base at V and 6 bases at J, leaving 9 bases unmatched.

This clone was found a few times. The chain has TRBV27 and TRBJ1-2; a weak D match, TRBD1 (6 bases). V was clipped by 5 bases and J by 4 bases, with 11 bases between them. The CDR3 totals 13 residues. Germline lookup yields CDR1 MNHEY and CDR2 SMNVEV (reference sequence). The CDR3 protein is CASSDGTIYGYTF. In DNA form, the CDR3 reads TGTGCCAGCAGTGATGGGACAATCTATGGCTACACCTTC.

The count of this clone is one. The V and J genes are TRBV29-1 and TRBJ2-7, with 7 bases fitting TRBD2. CDR1 SQVTM and CDR2 ANQGSEA come from the germline V gene. The CDR3 consists of 13 residues. Germline trimming cut 4 bases from V and 3 bases from J; bases unmatched to any gene: 6. For the CDR3, the DNA is TGCAGCGTTGTTCTGGCGGGAGTCTACGAGCAGTACTTC. Translating it yields CSVVLAGVYEQYF.

The chain links TRBV7-2 to TRBJ1-5; TRBD1 matches at 12 bases. V was clipped by 5 bases and J by 9 bases; unmatched bases: 5. The CDR3 length is 14 residues. From germline, CDR1 is SGHTA and CDR2 FQGNSA. The CDR3 protein is CASSPGTGGTPQHF. The CDR3 bases are TGTGCCAGCAGCCCCGGGACAGGGGGCACGCCCCAGCATTTT.

With respect to this clone: Its ends do not fully match the called genes, so a read error is possible. This rearrangement joins TRBV7-6 to TRBJ2-2, with 11 bases lining up with TRBD2. The CDR3 is 15 amino acids. Germline lookup yields CDR1 SGHVS and CDR2 FNYEAQ. The CDR3 region has the DNA TGTGCCAGCAGTTTAGCGGGAGGGGACACCGGGGAGCTGTTTTTT. Its protein product is CASSLAGGDTGELFF.

This clone was seen only once. The V gene is TRBV27, the J gene TRBJ2-3, with D possibly being TRBD2 (5 bases). From germline, CDR1 is MNHEY and CDR2 SMNVEV (reference sequence). The V end was cut by 1 base, the J end by 0 bases, with 20 bases between. The CDR3 is 19 residues long. CDR3 sequence reads: CASSLYFGMSGTSTDTQYF. CDR3 nucleotides: TGTGCCAGCAGTTTATACTTCGGAATGAGCGGTACAAGCACAGATACGCAGTATTTT.

V is TRBV29-1 and J is TRBJ2-1; 12 bases map to TRBD2. Germline V gene lookup returns CDR1 SQVTM and CDR2 ANQGSEA. V was clipped by 5 bases and J by 9 bases; unmatched bases: 5. The CDR3 length is 13 residues. CDR3 bases: TGCAGCGTTCAGCTAGCGGGGGGGCTTGAGCAGTTCTTC. Translating gives CSVQLAGGLEQFF.

Written as DNA, the CDR3 is TGTGCCAGCAGTTATCTCGGACTAGCGGGAGATGAGCAGTTCTTC. It translates to CASSYLGLAGDEQFF. The rearrangement joins TRBV6-5 to TRBJ2-1; 13 bases line up with TRBD2. V shed 3 bases and J 8 bases; nucleotides not matched to a gene: 4. Germline CDR1 reads MNHEY; CDR2 reads SVGAGI. The CDR3 has 15 residues.

V is TRBV10-3 and J is TRBJ2-7; TRBD2 matches at 13 bases. Losses at the gene ends were 6 bases for V and 3 bases for J; bases not matched to a gene: 2. Germline V gene data show CDR1 as ENHRY and CDR2 as SYGVKD. The CDR3 covers 14 residues. The CDR3 sequence: CAIRGLAGNYEQYF. As DNA, the CDR3 is TGTGCCATCAGGGGACTAGCGGGAAACTACGAGCAGTACTTC.

The V and J genes are TRBV3-1 (or the pseudogene TRBV3-2) and TRBJ1-1; D is unclear. This CDR3 is 18 amino acids long. The germline V and J ends were trimmed by 4 bases and 3 bases, with 24 bases remaining between them. The germline V gene has CDR1 LGHDT and CDR2 YNNKEL (reference sequence). The CDR3 DNA follows: TGTGCCAGCAGCCTACAAAGATGGGCCTCCTTGGGCCACACTGAAGCTTTCTTT. Translation: CASSLQRWASLGHTEAFF.

The gene calls are TRBV19 and TRBJ2-7; 8 bases line up with TRBD1. Unmatched junction bases numbered 6, after V lost 3 bases and J lost 2 bases. Germline V gives CDR1 LNHDA, CDR2 SQIVND (reference sequence). The CDR3 covers 15 residues. This CDR3 is CASSIYRDRTYEQYF. DNA of the CDR3: TGTGCCAGTAGTATCTATCGGGACAGGACCTACGAGCAGTACTTC.

The chain couples TRBV3-1 (or the pseudogene TRBV3-2) to TRBJ1-2, with 9 bases aligning to TRBD1. Germline lookup yields CDR1 LGHDT and CDR2 YNNKEL (reference sequence). Germline trimming cut 6 bases from V and 4 bases from J; bases unmatched to any gene: 3. The CDR3 spans 13 residues. CDR3 DNA: TGTGCCAGCAGGGGACAGGGAAGCTATGGCTACACCTTC. This codes for CASRGQGSYGYTF.

This clone has a single count. The chain recombines TRBV29-1 with TRBJ2-7; no clear D gene. This CDR3 is 13 amino acids long. V dropped 4 bases and J dropped 0 bases, with 10 bases sitting between them. CDR1 is SQVTM and CDR2 is ANQGSEA in the germline V gene. The CDR3 region is CSVVRSISYEQYF. The CDR3 coding sequence is TGCAGCGTTGTCCGGTCTATCTCCTACGAGCAGTACTTC.

This chain uses TRBV11-3 with TRBJ2-3; perhaps TRBD2 as D (5 bases). Per the germline V gene, CDR1 is SGHNT and CDR2 is YENEEA. The CDR3 length is 16 residues. Between the trimmed V and J ends, which lost 5 bases and 0 bases, there was a span of 15 bases. CDR3 protein: CASSPEGRPSTDTQYF. The CDR3 DNA is TGTGCCAGCAGCCCCGAGGGCAGGCCTAGCACAGATACGCAGTATTTT.

As regards this clone: The same CDR3 can be traced to other DNA sequences in this sample. The V call is TRBV9, the J call TRBJ2-7; a possible D gene is TRBD2 (6 bases). This CDR3 comprises 12 residues. Trimming took 0 bases from V and 6 from J, leaving 7 bases between them. Per germline, CDR1 SGDLS and CDR2 YYNGEE. This CDR3 is CASSVGAGEQYF. CDR3 DNA: TGTGCCAGCAGCGTAGGAGCGGGCGAGCAGTACTTC.

The rearrangement uses TRBV5-1 and TRBJ2-2, with 10 positions matching TRBD2. The germline V gene has CDR1 SGHRS and CDR2 YFSETQ. The CDR3 length is 17 residues. V was clipped by 0 bases and J by 3 bases; unmatched bases: 5. The CDR3 nucleotides read TGCGCCAGCAGCTTGGGAATAGGACTAGCGGACACCGGGGAGCTGTTTTTT. Protein: CASSLGIGLADTGELFF.

Concerning this clone: Additional DNA sequences in this sample encode the identical CDR3. The chain joins TRBV4-3 to TRBJ1-1, with D maybe TRBD1 (6 bases). Per the germline V gene, CDR1 is LGHNA and CDR2 is YSLEER. V dropped 0 bases and J dropped 4 bases, with 6 bases sitting between them. The CDR3 extends over 13 amino acids. CDR3 nucleotides: TGCGCCAGCAGCCAAGACAGGGGCACTGAAGCTTTCTTT. Translating gives CASSQDRGTEAFF.

This chain joins TRBV5-8 and TRBJ2-7, with 9 bases identical to TRBD1. Germline V CDR1 and CDR2: SGHTS, YDEGEE. The length of the CDR3 is 14 residues. Trimming took 0 bases from V and 4 from J; bases not matched to a gene: 2. The CDR3 DNA is TGTGCCAGCAGCTTGGCCGGGACAGGGTACGAGCAGTACTTC. This sequence encodes CASSLAGTGYEQYF.

V and J are TRBV5-1 and TRBJ1-1; D is undetermined. The germline V gene has CDR1 SGHRS and CDR2 YFSETQ. V dropped 1 base and J dropped 2 bases, with 15 bases sitting between them. The CDR3 totals 16 residues. As DNA, the CDR3 is TGCGCCAGCAGCTTGTTTTTAGACAAGACCAACACTGAAGCTTTCTTT. It codes for CASSLFLDKTNTEAFF. Filled out from reference TRBV5-1 and TRBJ1-1, the complete variable domain reads KAGVTQTPRYLIKTRGQQVTLSCSPISGHRSVSWYQQTPGQGLQFLFEYFSETQRNKGNFPGRFSGRQFSNSRSEMNVSTLELGDSALYLCASSLFLDKTNTEAFFGQGTRLTVV.

Here the CDR3 reads CASSESQGFGEQFF. CDR3 bases: TGTGCCAGCAGTGAGTCGCAGGGTTTCGGTGAGCAGTTCTTC. The V and J genes are TRBV2 and TRBJ2-1, with TRBD1 as a possible D gene (5 bases). Germline-derived CDR1 and CDR2 are SNHLY and FYNNEI. V lost 3 bases to trimming and J lost 9 bases, with 15 bases between them. The CDR3 covers 14 residues.

The rearrangement uses TRBV5-8 and TRBJ2-3; 12 bases line up with TRBD1. There are 15 residues in the CDR3. CDR1 SGHTS and CDR2 YDEGEE come from the germline V gene. V shed 3 bases and J 7 bases; nucleotides not matched to a gene: 6. CDR3 nucleotide sequence: TGTGCCAGCAGCTCCGGGACAGGGGGCCTGAATACGCAGTATTTT. Its translation is CASSSGTGGLNTQYF.

This rearrangement joins TRBV4-2 to TRBJ2-3, with a tentative D call TRBD1 (6 bases). Trimming shortened V by 1 base and J by 2 bases, and 13 bases separated the two germline ends. The CDR3 has 16 residues. Per germline, CDR1 LGHNA and CDR2 YNFKEQ. CDR3 loop: CASSQVQGKLTDTQYF. The CDR3 coding sequence is TGTGCCAGCAGCCAAGTGCAGGGGAAACTCACAGATACGCAGTATTTT.

With regard to this clone: The sample holds other DNA sequences that translate to the same CDR3. The chain uses TRBV2 and TRBJ2-3; TRBD1 matches at 8 bases. J gave up 3 bases and V 2 bases, and 7 bases lay outside the gene matches. The CDR3 covers 16 residues. Germline CDR1 reads SNHLY; CDR2 reads FYNNEI. The CDR3 coding sequence is TGTGCCAGCAGTGAAAGAGCAGGGGGCCGTACAGATACGCAGTATTTT. Protein product: CASSERAGGRTDTQYF.

CDR3 in amino acids: CATSTRREPFLALGANVLTF. The CDR3 DNA reads TGTGCCACCAGCACTCGCCGGGAACCCTTCCTGGCTCTGGGGGCCAACGTCCTGACTTTC. The chain combines TRBV15 with TRBJ2-6, with D maybe TRBD2 (5 bases). Germline V gene lookup returns CDR1 LNHNV and CDR2 YYDKDF (reference sequence). Trimming left V 4 bases short and J 4 bases short, with 26 bases between. This CDR3 comprises 20 residues.

The sample holds a few counts of this clone. The genes are TRBV6-4 and TRBJ2-3, with D uncertain. The V and J ends lost 6 bases and 1 base respectively, with 14 bases between them. The germline gives CDR1 MRHNA, CDR2 SNTAGT. The CDR3 has 15 amino acids. CDR3 region: CASSQSEFGTDTQYF. The CDR3 DNA is TGTGCCAGCAGCCAAAGTGAGTTTGGCACAGATACGCAGTATTTT.

The chain joins TRBV9 to TRBJ2-1; 8 positions match TRBD2. V gave up 0 bases and J gave up 7 bases; unmatched junction bases: 12. The CDR3 sequence is 17 residues long. Germline-derived CDR1 and CDR2 are SGDLS and YYNGEE. The CDR3 coding sequence is TGTGCCAGCAGCGTAGTCACTAGCGGCTCCGGTAAGAATGAGCAGTTCTTC. Translated, it gives CASSVVTSGSGKNEQFF.

The rearrangement links TRBV28 to TRBJ1-2; D might be TRBD1 (6 bases). Per germline, CDR1 MDHEN and CDR2 SYDVKM. V lost 6 bases, J lost 3 bases, and 14 bases lay in between. CDR3 length: 14 residues. CDR3 sequence reads: CASSQGGRDYGYTF. The CDR3 coding sequence is TGTGCCAGCAGCCAAGGGGGGAGGGACTATGGCTACACCTTC.